This passage covers 32 T cell receptor beta chains from one sample sequenced in a study of cytomegalovirus exposure and HLA in healthy donors. The primer mix had 60 Vbeta and 13 Jbeta primers. Some clones are missing from TCRdb's copy, which holds only in-frame ones; the method was immunoSEQ multiplex PCR. Of 180,000 or so clones listed, around 80% are singletons. The sample taken for sequencing was PBMCs. Every receptor here comes from a woman aged 45-60 years in good health and CMV-seropositive.

This chain connects TRBV7-2 to TRBJ2-3; possible D gene TRBD2, 5 bases. The CDR3 is made up of 14 amino acids. Germline CDR1 reads SGHTA; CDR2 reads FQGNSA. V was trimmed by 1 base and J by 10 bases, leaving 15 bases between them. The CDR3 spells CASSLERTRAAQYF. The DNA of the CDR3 is TGTGCCAGCAGCTTAGAGCGGACTCGAGCGGCGCAGTATTTT.

The chain employs TRBV9 and TRBJ1-1; D may be TRBD1 (6 bases). The V and J ends lost 3 bases and 8 bases respectively, with 20 bases between them. From germline, CDR1 is SGDLS and CDR2 YYNGEE. The CDR3 consists of 15 residues. CDR3 coding DNA: TGTGCCAGCAGCGCCCACAGGGCATTATCCGAAGAAGCTTTCTTT. This sequence encodes CASSAHRALSEEAFF.

The V call is TRBV7-8, the J call TRBJ2-7; D ambiguous. CDR3 length: 17 residues. The V end lost 3 bases, the J end lost 0 bases, and 18 bases lay between the germline ends. Per germline, CDR1 SGHVS and CDR2 FQNEAQ. CDR3 sequence reads: CASSFNRIAADSYEQYF. CDR3 nucleotides: TGTGCCAGCAGCTTCAATAGGATCGCGGCAGACTCCTACGAGCAGTACTTC. The variable domain in full, completed from reference TRBV7-8 and TRBJ2-7, reads GAGVSQSPRYKVAKRGQDVALRCDPISGHVSLFWYQQALGQGPEFLTYFQNEAQLDKSGLPSDRFFAERPEGSVSTLKIQRTQQEDSAVYLCASSFNRIAADSYEQYFGPGTRLTVT.

V is TRBV29-1 and J is TRBJ1-1, with 8 nucleotides matching TRBD1. The trim removed 8 bases at V and 1 base at J, leaving 6 bases unmatched. There are 13 residues in the CDR3. Germline loops: CDR1 SQVTM, CDR2 ANQGSEA. The CDR3 loop reads CSYEQGGNTEAFF. CDR3 coding DNA: TGCAGCTACGAACAGGGGGGGAACACTGAAGCTTTCTTT.

The chain recombines TRBV11-2 with TRBJ2-7; TRBD2 matches at 10 bases. Germline CDR1 SGHAT, CDR2 FQNNGV. With 7 bases clipped from V and 6 bases from J, the junction kept 9 bases outside the gene matches. CDR3 length equals 14 residues. The DNA of the CDR3 is TGTGCCAGCACGTACTCCGGGACTAGCGCCGAGCAGTACTTC. As protein: CASTYSGTSAEQYF. The full variable domain, in which reference TRBV11-2 and TRBJ2-7 provide the parts outside the CDR3, is EAGVAQSPRYKIIEKRQSVAFWCNPISGHATLYWYQQILGQGPKLLIQFQNNGVVDDSQLPKDRFSAERLKGVDSTLKIQPAKLEDSAVYLCASTYSGTSAEQYFGPGTRLTVT.

J is TRBJ2-7 and V is TRBV18, with D perhaps TRBD1 (5 bases). The CDR3 consists of 13 residues. Trimming stripped 3 bases from V and 2 bases from J, with 8 bases between. The germline V gene has CDR1 KGHSH and CDR2 LQKENI. This chain's CDR3 is CASSPTETYEQYF. The CDR3 region has the DNA TGTGCCAGCTCACCGACAGAGACCTACGAGCAGTACTTC.

This rearrangement joins TRBV6-5 to TRBJ1-4; the D gene is possibly TRBD1 (6 bases). Germline CDR1 MNHEY, CDR2 SVGAGI. Trimming took 4 bases from V and 3 from J, leaving 9 bases between them. This CDR3 has 14 amino acids. The CDR3 DNA sequence: TGTGCCAGCAGTTCGCAGGGGTCTAATGAAAAACTGTTTTTT. This translates into CASSSQGSNEKLFF.

The chain recombines TRBV23-1 with TRBJ1-1; D is uncertain. TRBV23-1 is labeled an ORF, and its function is uncertain. This CDR3 has 15 amino acids. V was pared by 0 bases and J by 0 bases, with 8 bases between. The CDR3 loop reads CASSQSAAMNTEAFF. In nucleotides, the CDR3 is TGCGCCAGCAGTCAATCGGCGGCGATGAACACTGAAGCTTTCTTT.

This clone was picked up one time. The CDR3 reads CASSRGSTDTQYF. The CDR3 nucleotides read TGTGCCAGCAGCCGAGGCAGCACAGATACGCAGTATTTT. The chain carries TRBV7-2 and TRBJ2-3; D is uncertain. This CDR3 spans 13 amino acids. The germline CDR1 and CDR2 sequences are SGHTA and FQGNSA. The germline V and J ends were trimmed by 5 bases and 0 bases, with 6 bases remaining between them.

The rearrangement links TRBV5-8 to TRBJ2-7, with 8 bases that match TRBD2. Germline values: CDR1 SGHTS, CDR2 YDEGEE. The CDR3 loop spans 15 amino acids. With V trimmed by 5 bases and J by 3 bases, 10 bases remained unmatched. The CDR3, as DNA: TGTGCCAGCAGGGCCCCAGCGGGAGTGCGCTACGAGCAGTACTTC. Translating it yields CASRAPAGVRYEQYF. The entire variable domain, with the rest obtained from reference TRBV5-8 and TRBJ2-7, is as follows: EAGVTQSPTHLIKTRGQQATLRCSPISGHTSVYWYQQALGLGLQFLLWYDEGEERNRGNFPPRFSGRQFPNYSSELNVNALELEDSALYLCASRAPAGVRYEQYFGPGTRLTVT.

The chain links TRBV19 to TRBJ1-1; no definite D call. The V gene's germline CDR1 is LNHDA and CDR2 SQIVND (reference sequence). The CDR3 length is 14 residues. V shed 1 base and J shed 7 bases, with 13 bases lying between them. CDR3 protein: CASSIGVPIVEAFF. The DNA for the CDR3 is TGTGCCAGTAGTATAGGTGTTCCGATAGTTGAAGCTTTCTTT.

The chain carries TRBV5-4 and TRBJ1-5, with a weak D call TRBD1 (5 bases). The V gene lost 1 base and the J gene lost 6 bases, with 8 bases spanning the gap. Germline V gives CDR1 SGHNT, CDR2 YYREEE (reference sequence). The CDR3 is 13 amino acids. In nucleotides, the CDR3 is TGTGCCAGCAGCTTGAATAGGGGTCAGCCCCAGCATTTT. It codes for CASSLNRGQPQHF.

This chain joins TRBV28 and TRBJ2-7; TRBD1 is a possible D gene (5 bases). Germline-derived CDR1 and CDR2 are MDHEN and SYDVKM. The CDR3 loop spans 11 amino acids. V was pared by 6 bases and J by 5 bases, with 8 bases between. Written as DNA, the CDR3 is TGTGCCAGCAGGGTCAGGGACGAGCAGTACTTC. It translates to CASRVRDEQYF. Full variable domain (remainder filled in from reference TRBV28 and TRBJ2-7): DVKVTQSSRYLVKRTGEKVFLECVQDMDHENMFWYRQDPGLGLRLIYFSYDVKMKEKGDIPEGYSVSREKKERFSLILESASTNQTSMYLCASRVRDEQYFGPGTRLTVT.

The chain uses TRBV4-1 and TRBJ2-3, with D unclear. Germline-derived CDR1 and CDR2 are MGHRA and YSYEKL. Trimming shortened V by 4 bases and J by 0 bases, and 5 bases separated the two germline ends. This CDR3 spans 13 amino acids. The CDR3 sequence: CASSLSSTDTQYF. The CDR3 DNA reads as TGCGCCAGCAGCCTCTCTAGCACAGATACGCAGTATTTT.

This clone was found a few times. This chain connects TRBV13 to TRBJ2-6; D is perhaps TRBD1 (5 bases). Germline CDR1 reads PRHDT; CDR2 reads FYEKMQ (reference sequence). The CDR3 loop spans 17 amino acids. The V and J ends lost 5 bases and 0 bases respectively, with 14 bases between them. CDR3 amino acids: CASSPPTDVSGANVLTF. CDR3 nucleotides: TGTGCCAGCAGCCCTCCGACAGACGTCTCTGGGGCCAACGTCCTGACTTTC. Variable domain in full (rest from reference TRBV13 and TRBJ2-6): AAGVIQSPRHLIKEKRETATLKCYPIPRHDTVYWYQQGPGQDPQFLISFYEKMQSDKGSIPDRFSAQQFSDYHSELNMSSLELGDSALYFCASSPPTDVSGANVLTFGAGSRLTVL.

The rearrangement links TRBV7-2 to TRBJ2-1; D uncertain. Germline loops: CDR1 SGHTA, CDR2 FQGNSA. The CDR3 runs to 13 residues. V was trimmed by 1 base and J by 8 bases, leaving 9 bases between them. CDR3: CASSLVANDEQFF. The DNA for the CDR3 is TGTGCCAGCAGCTTAGTCGCGAACGATGAGCAGTTCTTC.

This chain uses TRBV7-9 with TRBJ2-7; unclear D gene. The germline V and J ends were trimmed by 2 bases and 2 bases, with 10 bases remaining between them. The CDR3 totals 14 residues. CDR1 and CDR2 from the germline V gene are SEHNR and FQNEAQ (reference sequence). This CDR3 is CASSLRGPTYEQYF. The CDR3 bases are TGTGCCAGCAGCTTAAGAGGTCCCACCTACGAGCAGTACTTC.

With respect to this clone: In the same sample, other DNA sequences code for this CDR3. The chain recombines TRBV29-1 with TRBJ2-7; 12 bases match TRBD2. Germline V gene data show CDR1 as SQVTM and CDR2 as ANQGSEA. V was clipped by 6 bases and J by 4 bases; unmatched bases: 7. This CDR3 is built from 14 residues. In DNA form, the CDR3 reads TGCAGCGTGGCGACTAGCGGGAGTTCGTACGAGCAGTACTTC. Translating it yields CSVATSGSSYEQYF.

This rearrangement joins TRBV28 to TRBJ2-1; the D is unclear. V was clipped by 3 bases and J by 3 bases, with 12 bases between them. In germline, CDR1 is MDHEN, CDR2 SYDVKM. The CDR3 loop spans 15 amino acids. The CDR3 nucleotides read TGTGCCAGCAGTTTGGCGACAACGGTCTACAATGAGCAGTTCTTC. This codes for CASSLATTVYNEQFF.

The sample holds one count of this clone. The CDR3 protein is CASRGQGIYEQYF. In DNA form, the CDR3 reads TGTGCCAGCCGGGGACAGGGGATCTACGAGCAGTACTTC. This rearrangement joins TRBV28 to TRBJ2-7; 10 bases match TRBD1. The germline V gene encodes CDR1 MDHEN and CDR2 SYDVKM. The CDR3 loop spans 13 amino acids. V lost 8 bases, J lost 3 bases, and 4 bases stayed unmatched.

The chain employs TRBV11-3 and TRBJ2-3; TRBD2 aligns across 11 bases. The V gene end was trimmed by 3 bases and the J gene end by 4 bases; junction bases not matched to a gene: 3. The CDR3 contains 15 residues. Germline V CDR1 and CDR2: SGHNT, YENEEA. Here the CDR3 reads CASSFKTSGADTQYF. The CDR3 DNA reads as TGTGCCAGCAGCTTCAAGACTAGCGGGGCAGATACGCAGTATTTT.

This clone was counted a few times. V gene TRBV5-1 combines with J gene TRBJ1-2; D is unresolved. V gave up 0 bases and J gave up 4 bases, with 7 bases separating them. The germline gives CDR1 SGHRS, CDR2 YFSETQ. This CDR3 has 13 amino acids. The CDR3 nucleotides are TGCGCCAGCAGCTTGGGCGGAATCTATGGCTACACCTTC. This gives the protein CASSLGGIYGYTF.

The CDR3 DNA follows: TGTGCCAGCAGCTTGGGGCCCGGCGATGCTTTTGGTGAGCAGTTCTTC. Amino acids: CASSLGPGDAFGEQFF. J is TRBJ2-1 and V is TRBV7-2; D possibly corresponds to TRBD1 (5 bases). Germline V lookup: CDR1 SGHTA, CDR2 FQGNSA. Trimming cost V 3 bases and J 9 bases, with 21 bases left between them. The CDR3 runs to 16 residues.

The chain couples TRBV5-1 to TRBJ2-2; TRBD2 is a possible D gene (7 bases). V was cut by 3 bases and J by 6 bases, with 12 bases left in between. Germline V gives CDR1 SGHRS, CDR2 YFSETQ. CDR3 length equals 14 residues. The CDR3 region is CASSSTGGSGELFF. The CDR3 DNA reads TGCGCCAGCAGCTCAACGGGGGGCTCCGGGGAGCTGTTTTTT.

This rearrangement joins TRBV6-1 to TRBJ2-7, with 8 bases matching TRBD1. There are 14 residues in the CDR3. Germline CDR1 and CDR2: MNHNS and SASEGT. V shed 8 bases and J 3 bases; nucleotides not matched to a gene: 9. CDR3 residues: CASGRTGPGYEQYF. The CDR3 DNA follows: TGTGCCAGCGGTAGGACAGGGCCCGGCTACGAGCAGTACTTC.

V and J are TRBV19 and TRBJ2-1; 13 positions match TRBD2. Germline CDR1 reads LNHDA; CDR2 reads SQIVND (reference sequence). Unmatched junction bases numbered 8, after V lost 5 bases and J lost 7 bases. The CDR3 has 16 amino acids. As DNA, the CDR3 is TGTGCCAGTAGTTCCCTCGGGACTAGCGGGGTTAATGAGCAGTTCTTC. This encodes CASSSLGTSGVNEQFF.

The chain recombines TRBV5-1 with TRBJ1-2; D perhaps matches TRBD1 (6 bases). Trimming removed 4 bases at V and 6 bases at J, with 13 bases between. The length of the CDR3 is 13 residues. Germline assignment: CDR1 SGHRS and CDR2 YFSETQ. CDR3 coding DNA: TGCGCCAGCAGCATTGGACAGATGAATGGCTACACCTTC. Residues: CASSIGQMNGYTF.

This clone was recorded only once. The genes are TRBV11-2 and TRBJ1-2, with TRBD1 matching over 8 bases. Germline V gives CDR1 SGHAT, CDR2 FQNNGV. The J segment lost 4 bases and the V segment lost 3 bases, leaving 4 bases of the junction unmatched. The CDR3 spans 14 residues. The CDR3: CASSLGTGSYGYTF. The CDR3 DNA reads as TGTGCCAGCAGCTTGGGGACAGGCTCCTATGGCTACACCTTC.

V is TRBV5-4 and J is TRBJ1-1; a possible D gene is TRBD1 (6 bases). CDR3 length: 15 residues. Germline V gene lookup returns CDR1 SGHNT and CDR2 YYREEE (reference sequence). Trimming pared 0 bases from V and 5 bases from J, leaving 14 bases between. The CDR3 DNA reads as TGTGCCAGCAGCTTGGGTGGGGGCCTGGATACTGAAGCTTTCTTT. Its translation is CASSLGGGLDTEAFF.

The chain recombines TRBV15 with TRBJ1-5, with D perhaps matching TRBD1 (5 bases). This CDR3 is built from 16 residues. The V end lost 2 bases, the J end lost 3 bases, and 14 bases lay between the germline ends. Germline V gene lookup returns CDR1 LNHNV and CDR2 YYDKDF (reference sequence). DNA for the CDR3: TGTGCCACCAGCAGATTTCCTTCGGACAACAATCAGCCCCAGCATTTT. Its translation is CATSRFPSDNNQPQHF.

The rearrangement joins TRBV2 to TRBJ1-6, with a tentative D call TRBD1 (5 bases). V lost 4 bases, J lost 5 bases, and 27 bases lay in between. This CDR3 contains 20 residues. CDR1 and CDR2 (germline): SNHLY, FYNNEI. CDR3 nucleotides: TGTGCCAGCAGTGTTGAGCCGATAATGTCCAGGGAGGTTAATAATTCACCCCTCCACTTT. Residues: CASSVEPIMSREVNNSPLHF.

V and J are TRBV4-2 and TRBJ2-1; 9 nucleotides align to TRBD2. The CDR3 consists of 16 residues. Germline CDR1 reads LGHNA; CDR2 reads YNFKEQ. Unmatched junction bases numbered 11, after V lost 4 bases and J lost 7 bases. The CDR3 sequence is CASSRFFSGSGNEQFF. The DNA for the CDR3 is TGTGCCAGCAGCCGATTTTTTAGCGGGAGCGGGAATGAGCAGTTCTTC.